This T cell receptor beta chain appears in the sequencing data of a study of vaccination and CD4 T cells after COVID-19. CDR1 and CDR2 (germline): MNHNS, SASEGT. The CDR3 runs to 20 residues. V dropped 0 bases and J dropped 0 bases, with 18 bases sitting between them. Points on this clonotype: Its antigen remains unknown.

Treatment in this sample: roughly 10-day PBMC culture with coronavirus spike peptide pools or control peptides (ViraFEST assay). ViraFEST sequenced TCRs after peptide-pool expansion of antigen-specific T cells. Peptide pools at 9.5 to 10 ug/ml stimulated two million PBMCs per well with 10 IU/ml IL-2. An Oncomine TCR Beta short-read assay was used to sequence the DNA from cultured CD4+ T cells. Investigators obtained genomic DNA by extraction from cultured CD4+ T cells. Each CDR3 protein is one row after TCRdb ran MiXCR on the PCR reads. Of 17,000 or so distinct CDR3 sequences in the sample, 45% are singletons; the top ten hold 15% to 25%.

This TCR derives from a human donor who received a COVID-19 vaccine. The rearrangement joins TRBV6-1 to TRBJ2-6; D is ambiguous. Sequencing used CD4+ T cells from blood, cultured in vitro, obtained before SARS-CoV-2 vaccination. DNA for the CDR3: TGTGCCAGCAGTGAAGCGCTTCTAGGAATAGCCTTCTCTGGGGCCAACGTCCTGACTTTC. Amino acids: CASSEALLGIAFSGANVLTF.